Below are 22 T cell receptor beta chains sequenced from a single sample in a study of T cell responses to AZD1222 COVID-19 vaccine. Clones were sequenced by immunoSEQ multiplex PCR, and TCRdb holds only the in-frame ones, with some missing. The repertoire holds tens of thousands of clones, with about nine tenths as singletons. Sample: peripheral blood, taken 28 days after the second dose of the MenACWY control vaccine. The receptors were gathered from an adult who received the MenACWY meningococcal vaccine as a control.

V gene TRBV28 combines with J gene TRBJ1-2; D unresolved. The germline V gene has CDR1 MDHEN and CDR2 SYDVKM. The CDR3 extends over 12 amino acids. Trimming removed 4 bases from V and 11 bases from J, with 14 bases in between. For the CDR3, the DNA is TGTGCCAGCAGTTCCACTCAACGGAGGTACACCTTC. Amino acids: CASSSTQRRYTF.

In its sample, this clone was seen once. V usage is TRBV7-3 and J usage is TRBJ2-2; the match to TRBD2 covers 15 bases. The CDR3 totals 16 residues. Trimming took 5 bases from V and 5 from J; bases not matched to a gene: 3. Germline values: CDR1 SGHTA, CDR2 FQGTGA. The CDR3 sequence: CASSPGLAGGTGELFF. The CDR3 coding sequence is TGTGCCAGCAGCCCCGGACTAGCGGGGGGGACCGGGGAGCTGTTTTTT.

This chain links TRBV21-1 with TRBJ2-1; the table's D call, TRBD2, has no DNA check behind it. TRBV21-1 is reported as a pseudogene. The CDR3 totals 15 residues. CDR3 in DNA: TGTGCCAGCAGCCCCCCTAGTAGTAGCTACAATGAGCAGTTCTTC. Translating gives CASSPPSSSYNEQFF.

V usage is TRBV5-5 and J usage is TRBJ2-1; 10 bases line up with TRBD2. This CDR3 is built from 17 residues. CDR1 SGHKS and CDR2 YYEKEE come from the germline V gene (reference sequence). V dropped 4 bases and J dropped 9; count of bases not matched to a gene: 16. CDR3 in DNA: TGTGCCAGCAGCCCGATGGCGGGAGCGGGAGGGTATGGTGAGCAGTTCTTC. This encodes CASSPMAGAGGYGEQFF.

This chain connects TRBV6-1 to TRBJ1-5; 8 bases fit TRBD1. J gave up 5 bases and V 8 bases, and 17 bases lay outside the gene matches. Germline loops: CDR1 MNHNS, CDR2 SASEGT. This CDR3 comprises 17 residues. The CDR3: CASCGLGRAGGYQPQHF. CDR3 bases: TGTGCCAGCTGTGGGTTGGGTAGGGCAGGGGGCTATCAGCCCCAGCATTTT.

The chain recombines TRBV12-3 or TRBV12-4 with TRBJ1-2; tentatively, D is TRBD1 (6 bases). This CDR3 has 12 amino acids. Trimming took 6 bases from V and 8 from J, leaving 13 bases between them. The CDR3 DNA sequence: TGTGCCAGCAGACCGGGGGCTGCCGGCTACACCTTC. It codes for CASRPGAAGYTF.

V and J are TRBV7-9 and TRBJ2-7, with TRBD2 as a possible D gene (6 bases). Between the trimmed V and J ends, which lost 4 bases and 3 bases, there was a span of 19 bases. The CDR3 consists of 16 residues. Germline lookup yields CDR1 SEHNR and CDR2 FQNEAQ (reference sequence). This CDR3 is CASSSAGFSGNYEQYF. The CDR3 DNA reads as TGTGCCAGCAGCTCGGCTGGTTTTAGCGGAAACTACGAGCAGTACTTC.

This clone occurred once. V gene TRBV7-9 combines with J gene TRBJ1-2, with D possibly being TRBD1 (5 bases). This CDR3 has 14 residues. Looked up from germline, CDR1 is SEHNR and CDR2 is FQNEAQ (reference sequence). V dropped 2 bases and J dropped 5 bases, with 12 bases sitting between them. This CDR3 is CASSLQGGGYGYTF. In DNA form, the CDR3 reads TGTGCCAGCAGCTTACAGGGCGGGGGTTATGGCTACACCTTC.

V is TRBV7-9 and J is TRBJ2-7; tentatively, D is TRBD1 or TRBD2 (5 bases each). This CDR3 contains 17 residues. The V end lost 5 bases, the J end lost 3 bases, and 23 bases lay between the germline ends. Germline assignment: CDR1 SEHNR and CDR2 FQNEAQ (reference sequence). The CDR3 DNA sequence: TGTGCCAGCAGCCCAAAAACAGTGTCGGGGACGGGCTACGAGCAGTACTTC. As protein: CASSPKTVSGTGYEQYF.

The V gene is TRBV2, the J gene TRBJ1-4; weak D call: TRBD1 (5 bases). Trimming shortened V by 5 bases and J by 0 bases, and 19 bases separated the two germline ends. The CDR3 consists of 18 residues. Per germline, CDR1 SNHLY and CDR2 FYNNEI. The CDR3 region has the DNA TGTGCCAGCAGTAAAGGCCCGACAGAGGGCCCAACTAATGAAAAACTGTTTTTT. Its translation: CASSKGPTEGPTNEKLFF.

V gene TRBV12-3 or TRBV12-4 combines with J gene TRBJ2-7; D is unresolved. CDR3 length equals 12 residues. V was cut by 3 bases and J by 0 bases, with 3 bases left in between. The CDR3 nucleotides read TGTGCCAGCAGTTTCTTCTCCTACGAGCAGTACTTC. Its protein product is CASSFFSYEQYF.

The chain links TRBV25-1 to TRBJ1-6; possible D gene TRBD1, 6 bases. Between the trimmed V and J ends, which lost 3 bases and 10 bases, there was a span of 16 bases. Per germline, CDR1 MGHDK and CDR2 SYGVNS. The CDR3 is 15 amino acids. The CDR3 loop reads CASSDPTGGQSPLHF. The CDR3 DNA follows: TGTGCCAGCAGTGACCCTACCGGGGGCCAGTCACCCCTCCACTTT. Looking up the rest from reference TRBV25-1 and TRBJ1-6 gives the full variable domain: EADIYQTPRYLVIGTGKKITLECSQTMGHDKMYWYQQDPGMELHLIHYSYGVNSTEKGDLSSESTVSRIRTEHFPLTLESARPSHTSQYLCASSDPTGGQSPLHFGNGTRLTVT.

This chain uses TRBV5-5 with TRBJ2-5; D may be TRBD2 (6 bases). The CDR3 totals 14 residues. CDR1 is SGHKS, CDR2 YYEKEE, per germline (reference sequence). Trimming cost V 0 bases and J 2 bases, with 8 bases left between them. The CDR3 protein is CASSLGAGQETQYF. Here the CDR3 DNA reads TGTGCCAGCAGCTTGGGGGCGGGACAAGAGACCCAGTACTTC.

The chain recombines TRBV6-5 with TRBJ2-7; D uncertain. V lost 4 bases and J lost 4, with 17 bases in between. Germline-derived CDR1 and CDR2 are MNHEY and SVGAGI. The CDR3 covers 15 residues. CDR3 DNA sequence: TGTGCCAGCAGTTCGAGGATCGGGTCCGGGTACGAGCAGTACTTC. Protein product: CASSSRIGSGYEQYF.

The rearrangement joins TRBV6-1 to TRBJ1-6; D not resolved. V lost 3 bases to trimming and J lost 5 bases, with 8 bases between them. This CDR3 is 14 amino acids long. Germline V gives CDR1 MNHNS, CDR2 SASEGT. CDR3 sequence (DNA): TGTGCCAGCAGTGAGTCATTGGATAATTCACCCCTCCACTTT. It yields the protein CASSESLDNSPLHF.

V and J are TRBV6-5 and TRBJ1-5; tentatively, D is TRBD1 (6 bases). This CDR3 region has 14 residues. Trimming left V 2 bases short and J 6 bases short, with 11 bases between. From germline, CDR1 is MNHEY and CDR2 SVGAGI. The CDR3 region has the DNA TGTGCCAGCAGTTACCAGGGACAAGGTCAGCCCCAGCATTTT. Amino acid sequence: CASSYQGQGQPQHF.

The gene calls are TRBV9 and TRBJ1-1; TRBD1 might be the D (5 bases). This CDR3 has 13 residues. Germline V gene data show CDR1 as SGDLS and CDR2 as YYNGEE. Trimming cost V 0 bases and J 3 bases, with 6 bases left between them. The CDR3 bases are TGTGCCAGCAGCGTAGTGGGGGACACTGAAGCTTTCTTT. This codes for CASSVVGDTEAFF. Full variable domain (rest looked up from reference TRBV9 and TRBJ1-1): DSGVTQTPKHLITATGQRVTLRCSPRSGDLSVYWYQQSLDQGLQFLIQYYNGEERAKGNILERFSAQQFPDLHSELNLSSLELGDSALYFCASSVVGDTEAFFGQGTRLTVV.

The CDR3 reads CASSWTGGGYGYTF. CDR3 coding DNA: TGTGCCAGCAGCTGGACAGGGGGTGGCTATGGCTACACCTTC. This chain connects TRBV11-2 to TRBJ1-2, with 10 bases fitting TRBD1. This CDR3 contains 14 residues. Germline values: CDR1 SGHAT, CDR2 FQNNGV. The V segment lost 4 bases and the J segment 4 bases; nucleotides outside the gene matches: 3.

This chain connects TRBV27 to TRBJ1-5; the D gene is possibly TRBD1 (5 bases). Germline V lookup: CDR1 MNHEY, CDR2 SMNVEV (reference sequence). The CDR3 extends over 13 amino acids. V gave up 8 bases and J gave up 5 bases, with 13 bases separating them. The CDR3 is CASGASGYQPQHF. As DNA, the CDR3 is TGTGCCAGCGGAGCCTCAGGGTATCAGCCCCAGCATTTT.

The chain has TRBV19 and TRBJ1-5; D is perhaps TRBD1 (5 bases). V dropped 6 bases and J dropped 7 bases, with 13 bases sitting between them. The CDR3 runs 13 residues. Germline V gene lookup returns CDR1 LNHDA and CDR2 SQIVND (reference sequence). The CDR3 loop reads CASSKGTYQPQHF. The CDR3 region has the DNA TGTGCCAGTAGCAAGGGGACCTACCAGCCCCAGCATTTT.

The V call is TRBV9, the J call TRBJ2-7; 7 nucleotides align to TRBD2. This CDR3 comprises 14 residues. Trimming took 0 bases from V and 3 from J; bases not matched to a gene: 3. Per germline, CDR1 SGDLS and CDR2 YYNGEE. CDR3 nucleotides: TGTGCCAGCAGCGTAGGAGCGGGATTCTACGAGCAGTACTTC. Protein product: CASSVGAGFYEQYF.

The V gene is TRBV3-1 (or the pseudogene TRBV3-2), the J gene TRBJ2-1, with D tentatively TRBD2 (5 bases). Trimming pared 0 bases from V and 8 bases from J, leaving 14 bases between. The CDR3 is 15 amino acids. Germline CDR1 and CDR2: LGHDT and YNNKEL (reference sequence). CDR3 nucleotides: TGTGCCAGCAGCCAAGAAGTTCTACTGAGGGATGAGCAGTTCTTC. Its translation is CASSQEVLLRDEQFF.